This entry is about one T cell receptor beta chain. Its cognate antigen has yet to be identified. The sample holds no much larger clone one base away, and base qualities are not on file. Trimming at the junction amounts to 1 base on V and 2 bases on J, and the germline ends lie 18 bases apart. CDR1 and CDR2 were assigned from the germline V gene as MGHRA and YSYEKL. Taken from cysteine to phenylalanine, the CDR3 has 17 residues. The only DNA kept is the CDR3, 51 bases in frame from the first base. A case-control design nested within a healthcare worker cohort in London, UK, was used, with weekly nasopharyngeal swab PCR tests and blood sampling performed. Healthcare workers were enrolled in the week of the UK lockdown, from 23 to 31 March 2020, and were followed every week for up to about 16 weeks. The entry originates in a study of early T cells in non-severe SARS-CoV-2 infection (dated by TCRdb to 2020 to 2023). Concerning the study at large: TCR sequencing used bulk RNA from unsorted whole blood, so alpha and beta chains could not be paired.

What the authors observed across the whole study: VDJdb matching was skewed toward anti-spike CD8 responses, so virus-specific expansions were likely underestimated and private and CD4 specificities were missed.

Library preparation was by 5' RACE. The sequencing machine was a NextSeq 500. Unique molecular identifiers were attached to individual cDNA molecules in the TCR library protocol so that sequencing error and PCR bias could be corrected. TCR alpha and beta chains were both sequenced, and the abundances of alpha and beta sequences in each sample were closely correlated with each other. The study's processing was this. V gene, J gene and CDR3 annotation of TCR sequences was performed with Decombinator V4. Expanded TCRs were defined as changing significantly between any two time points under a Poisson model with p below 0.0001. TCR abundances were normalised to the total number of TCRs sequenced in each sample and reported as counts per million. TRAV1-2 paired with TRAJ12, TRAJ20 or TRAJ33 defined MAIT TCRs, while TRAV10 paired with TRAJ18 defined iNKT TCRs. VDJdb, accessed 1 November 2021, was searched for CMV, EBV and SARS-CoV-2 annotated TCRs, excluding TCRs annotated for multiple antigens. Starting from the raw public reads, TCRdb applied fastp trimming at Q25, assembled clones with MiXCR and retained in-frame beta chains. Rows merge per CDR3 protein into single entries with the most common DNA and genes. TCRdb's processing, not the authors', yielded these V and J calls. Across this sample there are over 50,000 distinct CDR3 sequences, with approximately 7.6% seen only once. About 4.2% of the sample is in the top ten clones.

This chain joins TRBV4-1 to TRBJ2-7; a tentative D match to TRBD1 spans 8 bases. Material for sequencing was whole blood. The TCR was taken from an adult who was a healthcare worker with PCR-confirmed SARS-CoV-2 infection or an uninfected control (not recorded which). The DNA sequence is given as TGCGCCAGCAGCCAAGCTGAAGCGGGACAGGTGACCTACGAGCAGTACTTC. This encodes CASSQAEAGQVTYEQYF.